The clone carrying this T cell receptor beta chain was seen more than once but under ten times. As yet, its antigen is unknown. The sample belongs to a study of T cells after yellow fever vaccination. Study-level background: Fractions of low cell number were prepared using SMART-Seq v4 Ultra Low Input.

Template switching with 5'RACE generated the TCR cDNA and added a universal primer site and UMIs. In TCRdb, the 5' RACE reads were re-called with MiXCR into one record per CDR3 protein. The table lists around 110,000 distinct CDR3 sequences, 8% to 9.5% of them singletons. CDR3 size: 14 residues. With 1 base removed from V and 3 bases from J, the gap between germline ends came to 10 bases. CDR1 and CDR2 from the germline V gene are SEHNR and FQNEAQ (reference sequence). Notes on the study in general: Among primary-vaccination clones, most reappeared after the booster, at 95% to 96% for CD4 and roughly 88% for CD8. Weaker overall was a secondary response that nonetheless peaked faster, on day 5 versus 15.

The chain employs TRBV7-9 and TRBJ2-7; D is possibly TRBD1 (6 bases). This specimen was CD8+ T cells sorted from PBMCs, taken 45 days after the yellow fever booster vaccination. The clonotype comes from a man aged 30-40 years who received the YFV17D yellow fever vaccine. The CDR3 nucleotides are TGTGCCAGCAGCTTAGAAGGACAGATCTACGAGCAGTACTTC. This sequence encodes CASSLEGQIYEQYF.